This T cell receptor beta chain was identified during a study of T and B cells in COVID-19 patients (dated by TCRdb to 2018 to 2021). With regard to the full study: Using TRB and IGH repertoire sequencing of peripheral blood, the study characterized adaptive immunity in COVID-19 patients who had active infection or had recovered. Up to about 9 follow-up blood samples were collected per patient, with some samples spanning different disease stages in the same individual. The repository of TCR and BCR sequences included more than 55 time points from more than 35 patients, and more than 7 million TCR sequences were analysed. The recovered cohort had a median age of roughly 35 years, compared with approximately 70 years in the active-infection cohort. For the repertoire analyses, the comparison was an age-matched reference group of 39 healthy donors who were negative for COVID-19 antibodies. A couple of patients were in both the active and recovered cohorts because samples existed from active disease and from after recovery. In the active-infection cohort, about 90% of the 20 patients had comorbidities linked to unfavorable COVID-19 outcome. A recovered cohort comprised 15 to 19 patients contributing 20 samples, mostly after mild to moderate COVID-19 managed as outpatients. Of the 20 patients in the active-infection cohort, 12 were critically ill and needed mechanical ventilation or ECMO.

Here is what the overall study found, with its caveats: The cohort was judged too small for assessing how HLA contributes to COVID-19 susceptibility or severity. TRBV/TRBJ gene usage was reported as strongly skewed in patients with COVID-19. In active COVID-19, TRB repertoires were highly clonal, while at recovery, diversity and richness increased above the levels seen in healthy donors. It was stated that prospective validation of the reported TCR clusters was required before the clusters could be put to clinical use. Few blood samples were available from mildly ill patients while symptoms were present, and early samples from severe cases were likewise scarce. The recovered cohort had roughly 2,300 exclusive TCR clusters, including 31 low-pGen clusters. Specific T cell subsets (CD4+/Treg/CD8+) and sorted SARS-CoV-2-responsive or tetramer+ T cells had not yet been sequenced, and these experiments were ongoing.

Spanning cysteine to phenylalanine, the CDR3 consists of 15 amino acids. Just the 45-base CDR3 DNA is kept, in frame starting at base 1. Trimming removed 1 base from V and 4 bases from J; the gene matches leave 7 bases unexplained. In the germline V gene (reference sequence), CDR1 corresponds to LNHDA and CDR2 to SQIVND. This clonotype is assessed as medium-sized (0.01 to 0.1%). The antigen it binds to is not known. No much larger clone exists at a distance of one base, and base qualities are not known. Genomic DNA extracted from blood was used in amounts of roughly 250-500 ng for amplification of TRB repertoires. Sequencing instrument: Illumina MiSeq. TRB rearrangements were amplified by multiplex PCR with BIOMED2 TRB-A/B primer pools. Illumina-compatible adapters and 7-nucleotide sample barcodes were attached to the amplicons in two consecutive PCRs. All library PCRs used Phusion HS II polymerase. Amplicons were gel-purified with the NucleoSpin Gel and PCR Clean-up kit, quantified on Qubit, and pooled at approximately 4.3 nM. The quality of the amplicon pool was checked on an Agilent 2100 Bioanalyzer prior to Illumina next-generation sequencing. In the original analysis: TRB rearrangements were annotated with MiXCR 3.0.8 using the default MiXCR reference library. Non-productive reads and sequences with fewer than 2 reads were excluded, and each unique CDR3 nucleotide sequence counted as one clone. R 3.5.1 was used to calculate clonality, diversity, richness and V-J gene usage. GLIPH2 was used to cluster TCRs by CDR3 similarity, and OLGA was used to calculate generation probabilities. GLIPH2 clusters were kept only when the clusters contained at least four unique TCR clonotypes present in at least three individuals. The public reads were reanalyzed by TCRdb: fastp trimming at Q25, MiXCR alignment, in-frame beta chains only. CDR3 protein sequences are deduplicated, and each keeps its most common genes and DNA. These V and J calls originate from TCRdb's pipeline instead of the authors' own analysis. A total of approximately 17,000 distinct CDR3 sequences appear in this sample, 27% of them only once. The ten largest clones represent 3.1% of the sample.

The receptor was derived from a human donor who had recovered from COVID-19. The chain joins TRBV19 to TRBJ2-7, with 7 junctional bases fitting TRBD1. The sequencing input was blood. The CDR3 reads CASSIGQGRSYEQYF. The DNA sequence follows: TGTGCCAGTAGTATAGGACAGGGACGTTCGTACGAGCAGTACTTC.